The T cell receptor (beta chain) under discussion was sequenced for a study of blood T cell repertoires in COVID-19. Background on the study: Acute and convalescent COVID-19 samples came from the United States, Italy and Spain.

Only in-frame clones appear in the TCRdb table, and some are missing; sequencing was by immunoSEQ multiplex PCR. The data contain 340,000 or so clones, around 86% of them singletons. Participant reports of clinical history set cohort assignment. The sequenced sample was PBMCs or T cells enriched from blood (not recorded which). The clonotype originates from a woman between 35 and 50 years old with acute COVID-19.

CDR3 amino acids: CASTSLGSSYEQYF. The CDR3 DNA sequence: TGTGCCAGCACTTCCCTGGGGAGTTCCTACGAGCAGTACTTC. The chain has TRBV7-2 and TRBJ2-7; the D gene is possibly TRBD2 (5 bases). V lost 7 bases and J 1 base, leaving 14 bases between the germline ends. Germline V gene data show CDR1 as SGHTA and CDR2 as FQGNSA. The CDR3 is 14 residues long.